The 2 T cell receptor beta chains below come from one sample, sequenced in a study of T-cell memory formation after mild COVID-19. Each CDR3 protein is one row after TCRdb ran MiXCR on the 5' RACE reads. The profile shows 350,000 to 450,000 distinct CDR3 sequences, about 15% of them singletons. Specimen: PBMCs or a T cell subset sorted from them (not recorded which). These receptors were obtained from a man between 18 and 29 years old who had mild COVID-19 (a few samples of this study predate the infection). Cell type and time point are not known.

The chain uses TRBV20-1 and TRBJ2-2, with 7 nucleotides matching TRBD2. J was trimmed by 0 bases and V by 2 bases; bases with no gene match: 3. The V gene's germline CDR1 is DFQATT and CDR2 SNEGSKA (reference sequence). This CDR3 is built from 15 residues. The CDR3 DNA is TGCAGTGCTAGACCTAGCGGAACGAACACCGGGGAGCTGTTTTTT. Protein product: CSARPSGTNTGELFF.

This clonotype appeared a few times. The chain combines TRBV6-5 with TRBJ2-3, with TRBD2 matching over 8 bases. The CDR3 is 14 amino acids. The germline V gene has CDR1 MNHEY and CDR2 SVGAGI. Trimming removed 7 bases from V and 6 bases from J; junction bases left unmatched: 9. CDR3 DNA sequence: TGTGCCAGCAAAGCGGGGGATGGTTGGGATACGCAGTATTTT. Its protein is CASKAGDGWDTQYF.